This TCR beta chain was identified during a study of blood T cell repertoires in COVID-19. V shed 4 bases and J 5 bases; nucleotides not matched to a gene: 5. The germline V gene encodes CDR1 SGDLS and CDR2 YYNGEE. The length of the CDR3 is 13 residues. Sequencing was performed with immunoSEQ multiplex PCR; in TCRdb, only in-frame clones are kept and a portion is missing. Of about 260,000 clones in the sample, approximately 84% are singletons; the top ten hold 1.5% to 2%. The source material was peripheral blood. The chain has TRBV9 and TRBJ1-1; 7 bases align to TRBD1. The source of this sequence is a woman older than 75 with acute or convalescent COVID-19. The CDR3 region is CASSRQGETEAFF. For the CDR3, the DNA is TGTGCCAGCAGCAGACAGGGAGAAACTGAAGCTTTCTTT.